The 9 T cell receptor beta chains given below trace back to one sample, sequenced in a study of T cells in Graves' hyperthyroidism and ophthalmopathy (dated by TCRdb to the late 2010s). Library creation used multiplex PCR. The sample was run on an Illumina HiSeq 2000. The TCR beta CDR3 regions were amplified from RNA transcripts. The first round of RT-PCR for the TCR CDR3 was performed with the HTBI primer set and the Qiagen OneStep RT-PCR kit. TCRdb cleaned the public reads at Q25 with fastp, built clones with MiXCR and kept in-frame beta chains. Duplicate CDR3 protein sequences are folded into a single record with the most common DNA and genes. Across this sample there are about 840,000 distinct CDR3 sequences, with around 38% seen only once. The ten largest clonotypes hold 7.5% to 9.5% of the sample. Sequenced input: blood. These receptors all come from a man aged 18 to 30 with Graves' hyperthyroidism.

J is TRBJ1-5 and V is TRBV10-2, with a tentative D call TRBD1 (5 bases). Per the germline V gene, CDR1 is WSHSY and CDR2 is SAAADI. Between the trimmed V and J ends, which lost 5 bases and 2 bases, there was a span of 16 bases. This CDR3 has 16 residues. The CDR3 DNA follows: TGCGCCAGCAGTTACTCGATGTCGGGGGGCAATCAGCCCCAGCATTTT. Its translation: CASSYSMSGGNQPQHF.

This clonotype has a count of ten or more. As DNA, the CDR3 is TGTGCCAGCAGCTTCACTCAAGAGACCCAGTACTTC. It yields the protein CASSFTQETQYF. The chain recombines TRBV7-8 with TRBJ2-5; D is uncertain. Trimming pared 3 bases from V and 2 bases from J, leaving 4 bases between. Germline V gives CDR1 SGHVS, CDR2 FQNEAQ. CDR3 size: 12 residues.

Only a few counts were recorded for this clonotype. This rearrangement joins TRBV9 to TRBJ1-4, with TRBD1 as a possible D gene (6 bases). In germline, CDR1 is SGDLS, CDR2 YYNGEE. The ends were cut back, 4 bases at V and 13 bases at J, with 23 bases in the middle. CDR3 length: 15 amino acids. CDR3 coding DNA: TGTGCCAGCAGCCAAGGGAGGGACACCTCGTTTCGACTGTTTTTT. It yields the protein CASSQGRDTSFRLFF.

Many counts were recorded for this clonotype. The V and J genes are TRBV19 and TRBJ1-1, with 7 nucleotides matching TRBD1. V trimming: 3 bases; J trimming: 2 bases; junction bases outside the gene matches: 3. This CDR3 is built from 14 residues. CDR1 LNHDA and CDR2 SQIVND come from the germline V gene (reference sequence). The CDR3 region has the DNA TGTGCCAGTAGTATCCAGGGGGTCAACACTGAAGCTTTCTTT. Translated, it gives CASSIQGVNTEAFF.

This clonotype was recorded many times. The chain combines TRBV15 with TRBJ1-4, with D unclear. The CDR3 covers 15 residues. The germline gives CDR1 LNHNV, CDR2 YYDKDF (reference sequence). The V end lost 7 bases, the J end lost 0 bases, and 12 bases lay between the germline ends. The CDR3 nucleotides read TGTGCCACCAAGTTGGATGGGTCAACTAATGAAAAACTGTTTTTT. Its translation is CATKLDGSTNEKLFF.

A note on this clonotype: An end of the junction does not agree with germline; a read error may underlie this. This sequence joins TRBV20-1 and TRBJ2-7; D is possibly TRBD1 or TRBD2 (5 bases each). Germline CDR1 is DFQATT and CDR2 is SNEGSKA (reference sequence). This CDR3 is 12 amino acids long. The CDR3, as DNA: TGCAGTGCTAGAAGGGACCAAGGGGAGCTGTACTTC. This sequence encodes CSARRDQGELYF.

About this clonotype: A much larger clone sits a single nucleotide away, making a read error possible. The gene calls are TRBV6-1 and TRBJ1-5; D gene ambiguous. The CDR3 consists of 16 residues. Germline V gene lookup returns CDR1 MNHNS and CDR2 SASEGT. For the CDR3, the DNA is TGTGCCATCAGTGAAGCCCCAGTGCCTCCCCATGAGGGCCAGCATTTT. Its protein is CAISEAPVPPHEGQHF.

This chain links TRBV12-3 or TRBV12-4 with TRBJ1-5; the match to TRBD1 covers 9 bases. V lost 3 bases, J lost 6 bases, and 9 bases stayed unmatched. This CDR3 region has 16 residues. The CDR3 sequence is CASSFAGTGLGQPQHF. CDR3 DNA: TGTGCCAGCAGTTTCGCAGGGACAGGGTTAGGTCAGCCCCAGCATTTT.

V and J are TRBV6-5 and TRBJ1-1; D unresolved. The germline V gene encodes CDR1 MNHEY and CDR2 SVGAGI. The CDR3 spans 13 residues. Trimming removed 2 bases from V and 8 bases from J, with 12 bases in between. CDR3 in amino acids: CASSYGSPGEAFF. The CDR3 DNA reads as TGTGCCAGCAGTTACGGTTCTCCTGGCGAAGCTTTCTTT.